This entry features one TCR beta chain sequence. The CDR3 runs to 15 residues. Per the germline V gene, CDR1 is SGHRS and CDR2 is YFSETQ. J lost 2 bases, V lost 4 bases, and 6 bases had no gene match. In the authors' workflow: For nucleated cells, counts were estimated from reference gene primer amplification. Method: immunoSEQ multiplex PCR; TCRdb's copy keeps in-frame clones and lacks some. V, J and clone size are those of that table, while D and trimming were read from the DNA. The sample shows 650,000 to 800,000 clones, just under 90% of them seen only once. This record belongs to a study of blood T cell repertoires in COVID-19. Study-level background: Acute and convalescent COVID-19 specimens originated in the United States, Italy and Spain. Sample material is recorded as cDNA or gDNA derived from T cells, B-cell-depleted T cells, or PBMCs.

The source is a woman between 18 and 30 years old with acute or convalescent COVID-19. The V gene is TRBV5-1, the J gene TRBJ2-1; 7 bases are a match to TRBD2. Material for sequencing was peripheral blood. CDR3 in amino acids: CASSPTAGAYNEQFF. Written as DNA, the CDR3 is TGCGCCAGCAGCCCAACGGCGGGGGCCTACAATGAGCAGTTCTTC. The whole variable domain, filled in from reference TRBV5-1 and TRBJ2-1, reads KAGVTQTPRYLIKTRGQQVTLSCSPISGHRSVSWYQQTPGQGLQFLFEYFSETQRNKGNFPGRFSGRQFSNSRSEMNVSTLELGDSALYLCASSPTAGAYNEQFFGPGTRLTVL.